These T cell receptor beta chains were read from a single sample in a study of blood T cell repertoires in COVID-19. Profiled with immunoSEQ multiplex PCR; TCRdb holds only in-frame clones, not every one. Of approximately 100,000 clones in the sample, around 84% were seen once. What was sequenced was peripheral blood. The receptor set was obtained from a human donor in a cohort sampled during active COVID-19. Each CDR3 is given with its conserved first and last residue. Fields, in order: V gene, clone size, CDR3 length, D gene, CDR3 protein. A D gene is named only where the DNA matches it firmly. Not every row has a clone size; where given, it reads once, few, many or a size class.

TRBV3-1/TRBV3-2 few 18 TRBD1 CAVQGDRILFLAKNIQYF
TRBV3-1/TRBV3-2 NA 13 NA CASSQVEGEKLFF
TRBV24-1 few 16 TRBD1 CATGGQGEATNEKLFF
TRBV28 NA 12 NA CASRPGDTEAFF
TRBV2 NA 14 NA CASTQGGINYGYTF
TRBV4-2 NA 16 TRBD2 CASSQLAGGRLDTQYF
TRBV15 NA 15 TRBD1 CATSRSRQGNEKLFF
TRBV14 NA 16 TRBD1 CASSQAGTGWQETQYF
TRBV19 NA 15 TRBD1 CASSGRGQGRNTIYF
TRBV9 few 14 NA CASSGNSGGFEAFF
TRBV7-9 NA 14 TRBD1 CASSLNRGDYGYTF
TRBV3-1/TRBV3-2 NA 13 NA CASSQGGRYEQYF
TRBV6-5 NA 13 NA CASSRDGRGPQHF
TRBV2 NA 15 TRBD1 CAGGTGSSYNSPLHF
TRBV2 NA 15 NA CASTRTYVRVEGYTF
TRBV2 NA 15 TRBD2 CASSEAALAGYEQYF
TRBV7-9 NA 12 NA CASSPSDSEAFF
TRBV29-1 NA 14 NA CSVRTGTSNSPLHF
TRBV12-3/TRBV12-4 NA 13 TRBD1 CASRYQGVGGYTF
TRBV30 NA 18 TRBD2 CAWSVTSGWGSNTDTQYF
TRBV5-1 NA 13 NA CASTPIGADGYTF
TRBV2 NA 15 NA CASSPGGRGNRELFF
TRBV21-1 NA 14 NA CASSKPEDEDEQYF
TRBV5-1 NA 15 NA CASSSDMSSGNTIYF
TRBV5-1 NA 17 TRBD2 CASSRPSGGAGHNEQFF